These 6 T cell receptor beta chains share one sample of origin, sequenced in a study of blood T cell repertoires in COVID-19. The assay was immunoSEQ multiplex PCR, and TCRdb's table has in-frame clones only and misses some. Of about 55,000 clones listed, approximately 82% were seen once; the top ten hold approximately 6.3%. The sample taken for sequencing was peripheral blood. The source of these receptors is a human donor in a cohort sampled during active or convalescent COVID-19.

The chain joins TRBV4-3 to TRBJ2-7, with TRBD1 identical over 9 bases. This CDR3 contains 16 residues. The germline V gene encodes CDR1 LGHNA and CDR2 YSLEER. V trimming: 1 base; J trimming: 2 bases; junction bases outside the gene matches: 6. Here the CDR3 DNA reads TGCGCCAGCAGCCAAGTTATGGGACAGGGCCCCTACGAGCAGTACTTC. It specifies CASSQVMGQGPYEQYF.

This chain joins TRBV7-2 and TRBJ2-7, with D perhaps matching TRBD2 (6 bases). V gave up 1 base and J gave up 3 bases, with 13 bases separating them. Looked up from germline, CDR1 is SGHTA and CDR2 is FQGNSA. The CDR3 is 15 residues long. In DNA form, the CDR3 reads TGTGCCAGCAGCTTAGGCGATGGGGGACTCTACGAGCAGTACTTC. This sequence encodes CASSLGDGGLYEQYF.

This chain uses TRBV4-2 with TRBJ1-2, with D possibly TRBD1 on 6 matching bases. The CDR3 runs 15 residues. V was trimmed by 1 base and J by 3 bases, leaving 12 bases between them. Per germline, CDR1 LGHNA and CDR2 YNFKEQ. Here the CDR3 reads CASSQGDTGYYGYTF. For the CDR3, the DNA is TGTGCCAGCAGCCAAGGAGATACAGGGTACTATGGCTACACCTTC.

This clone turned up a few times. The chain recombines TRBV9 with TRBJ1-2; 11 positions agree with TRBD1. Germline values: CDR1 SGDLS, CDR2 YYNGEE. The V segment lost 4 bases and the J segment 6 bases; nucleotides outside the gene matches: 5. The CDR3 is 14 amino acids. The CDR3 sequence: CASSPGQGAHGYTF. The CDR3 DNA is TGTGCCAGCAGCCCCGGACAGGGGGCGCATGGCTACACCTTC. Supplemented by reference TRBV9 and TRBJ1-2, the full variable domain reads DSGVTQTPKHLITATGQRVTLRCSPRSGDLSVYWYQQSLDQGLQFLIQYYNGEERAKGNILERFSAQQFPDLHSELNLSSLELGDSALYFCASSPGQGAHGYTFGSGTRLTVV.

In this sample, this clone turned up once. V and J are TRBV19 and TRBJ2-7; the match to TRBD1 covers 11 bases. Germline CDR1 LNHDA, CDR2 SQIVND (reference sequence). CDR3 length: 13 residues. J was trimmed by 4 bases and V by 5 bases; bases with no gene match: 1. The CDR3 nucleotides are TGTGCCAGTAGTCGGGACAGGGGGTACGAGCAGTACTTC. It is translated as CASSRDRGYEQYF.

The rearrangement uses TRBV30 and TRBJ1-1, with a tentative D call TRBD1 (6 bases). Deletions cut 8 bases from V and 3 bases from J, with 16 bases between. The CDR3 extends over 13 amino acids. Germline CDR1 GTSNPN, CDR2 SVGIG (reference sequence). CDR3 coding DNA: TGTGCCCTCACGGGGGGCTGGGACACTGAAGCTTTCTTT. Translation: CALTGGWDTEAFF.